This T cell receptor beta chain was found in a study of blood T cell repertoires in COVID-19. About the study: T cells, B-cell-depleted T cells, or PBMCs supplied cDNA or gDNA.

All enrollees were roughly 18 to 100 years old and from 20 to 25 US areas. Allocation to cohorts depended on clinical history reported by the participants. Donors in Cohort 3 counted as recovered after two negative PCRs, clearance, or symptom resolution. Clones were sequenced by immunoSEQ multiplex PCR, and TCRdb holds only the in-frame ones, with some missing. Of 200,000 to 250,000 clones in the sample, about 83% are singletons; the top ten hold 6.8%. This CDR3 contains 16 residues. From germline, CDR1 is SGHKS and CDR2 YYEKEE (reference sequence). J gave up 7 bases and V 6 bases, and 13 bases lay outside the gene matches.

The rearrangement links TRBV5-5 to TRBJ2-4, with 10 bases lining up with TRBD2. Sequences were obtained from PBMCs or T cells enriched from blood (not recorded which). The sequence was obtained from a woman in her thirties or forties who had recovered from COVID-19. For the CDR3, the DNA is TGTGCCAGCACCCTAGCGGGGGCGAGGTTACCGAACATTCAGTACTTC. Protein product: CASTLAGARLPNIQYF.